These 14 T cell receptor beta chains were sequenced from one sample in a study of cytomegalovirus exposure and HLA in healthy donors. Using immunoSEQ multiplex PCR, the repertoire was profiled, and TCRdb retains in-frame clones only, with some absent. This sample carries around 170,000 clones, about 85% of them seen once, and the ten largest clones take approximately 15%. The source material was PBMCs. Every receptor here comes from a young man in good health and CMV-seropositive.

This clone was recorded a few times. The chain employs TRBV25-1 and TRBJ1-4; 8 bases agree with TRBD1. The germline CDR1 and CDR2 sequences are MGHDK and SYGVNS. The CDR3 has 16 residues. The ends lost 6 bases at V and 6 bases at J; junction bases unmatched: 12. CDR3 region: CASSVASRGRDEKLFF. In DNA form, the CDR3 reads TGTGCCAGCAGCGTAGCGTCCAGGGGGCGGGATGAAAAACTGTTTTTT.

The chain uses TRBV11-2 and TRBJ2-7, with TRBD2 matching over 7 bases. J gave up 0 bases and V 2 bases, and 7 bases lay outside the gene matches. This CDR3 comprises 16 residues. Germline CDR1 and CDR2: SGHAT and FQNNGV. In DNA, the CDR3 is TGTGCCAGCAGCTTATGGGGGGGGGAAAGCTCCTACGAGCAGTACTTC. Its protein product is CASSLWGGESSYEQYF.

The chain has TRBV27 and TRBJ1-5; D unresolved. CDR1 is MNHEY and CDR2 is SMNVEV in the germline V gene (reference sequence). Trimming shortened V by 2 bases and J by 0 bases, and 8 bases separated the two germline ends. This CDR3 is 15 amino acids long. The CDR3 DNA reads as TGTGCCAGCAGTTTAGGCAGATATAGCAATCAGCCCCAGCATTTT. This codes for CASSLGRYSNQPQHF.

The chain recombines TRBV19 with TRBJ1-1, with D possibly being TRBD1 (5 bases). Germline CDR1 and CDR2: LNHDA and SQIVND (reference sequence). The V end was cut by 3 bases, the J end by 3 bases, with 14 bases between. This CDR3 region has 15 residues. This CDR3 reads CASSMQGSGYTEAFF. The CDR3 DNA reads as TGTGCCAGTAGTATGCAGGGTAGTGGTTACACTGAAGCTTTCTTT.

This clone is a singleton in its sample. Other nucleotide sequences in the sample specify the same CDR3. The chain couples TRBV5-1 to TRBJ1-1; 9 bases align to TRBD1. V gave up 4 bases and J gave up 1 base; unmatched junction bases: 2. Germline CDR1 reads SGHRS; CDR2 reads YFSETQ. The CDR3 length is 14 residues. In DNA, the CDR3 is TGCGCCAGCAGCCAGGACAGGGGGAACACTGAAGCTTTCTTT. Its translation: CASSQDRGNTEAFF.

J is TRBJ1-1 and V is TRBV19; 7 positions match TRBD1. The CDR3 runs to 15 residues. Per the germline V gene, CDR1 is LNHDA and CDR2 is SQIVND (reference sequence). Trimming at V came to 6 bases and at J to 0 bases, leaving 7 bases not matched to a gene. The CDR3 reads CASSKTGTVNTEAFF. The CDR3 bases are TGTGCCAGTAGCAAAACCGGGACAGTGAACACTGAAGCTTTCTTT.

CDR3 loop: CASPFPGAGDNYGYTF. In DNA, the CDR3 is TGTGCCAGCCCCTTTCCCGGGGCAGGGGATAACTATGGCTACACCTTC. This sequence joins TRBV5-8 and TRBJ1-2; D is possibly TRBD1 (6 bases). The germline gives CDR1 SGHTS, CDR2 YDEGEE. V gave up 7 bases and J gave up 1 base, with 20 bases separating them. This CDR3 is 16 amino acids long.

V usage is TRBV27 and J usage is TRBJ1-1; 7 bases map to TRBD1. The J segment lost 7 bases and the V segment lost 6 bases, leaving 11 bases of the junction unmatched. CDR1 MNHEY and CDR2 SMNVEV come from the germline V gene (reference sequence). The CDR3 consists of 14 residues. The CDR3: CASSLTGQADEAFF. The CDR3 DNA sequence: TGTGCCAGCAGCCTCACAGGACAGGCTGATGAAGCTTTCTTT.

This rearrangement joins TRBV9 to TRBJ2-1; D is ambiguous. The V gene's germline CDR1 is SGDLS and CDR2 YYNGEE. V shed 6 bases and J shed 0 bases, with 10 bases lying between them. This CDR3 spans 14 amino acids. CDR3 sequence: CASTPSGSYNEQFF. Written as DNA, the CDR3 is TGTGCCAGCACCCCCTCAGGCTCCTACAATGAGCAGTTCTTC.

The chain recombines TRBV28 with TRBJ2-7; 7 bases are a match to TRBD1. V lost 4 bases and J lost 1; bases outside the gene matches: 13. The CDR3 extends over 17 amino acids. Looked up from germline, CDR1 is MDHEN and CDR2 is SYDVKM. CDR3 residues: CASSSPVTGTVSYEQYF. The CDR3 coding sequence is TGTGCCAGCAGTTCTCCTGTGACCGGGACAGTGTCCTACGAGCAGTACTTC.

Details on this clone: One end of the junction does not line up with germline, which may come from a read error. The chain combines TRBV9 with TRBJ2-7; D might be TRBD1 (6 bases). The CDR3 is 14 amino acids. Germline V gene sequence: CDR1 SGDLS, CDR2 YYNGEE. The CDR3 bases are TGTGCCAACAGCGTAGCAACAGGGCCCTACGAGCAGTACTTC. Its translation is CANSVATGPYEQYF.

V is TRBV10-1 and J is TRBJ2-1, with 11 nucleotides matching TRBD2. CDR1 WNHNN and CDR2 SYGVQD come from the germline V gene (reference sequence). The trim removed 8 bases at V and 6 bases at J, leaving 6 bases unmatched. This CDR3 is built from 14 residues. The CDR3: CASYLAGGPNEQFF. CDR3 sequence (DNA): TGCGCCAGCTACCTAGCGGGAGGTCCCAATGAGCAGTTCTTC.

This chain's CDR3 is CASGLSGGVSMNTEAFF. CDR3 in DNA: TGCGCCAGCGGCCTCAGCGGGGGAGTCAGCATGAACACTGAAGCTTTCTTT. The chain recombines TRBV23-1 with TRBJ1-1; D may be TRBD1 (5 bases). TRBV23-1 carries the ORF label, with uncertain function. V was pared by 8 bases and J by 0 bases, with 22 bases between. CDR3 length: 17 residues.

This clone showed up just once. This sequence joins TRBV28 and TRBJ2-7; 8 nucleotides agree with TRBD1. J gave up 7 bases and V 2 bases, and 13 bases lay outside the gene matches. The CDR3 totals 16 residues. The germline gives CDR1 MDHEN, CDR2 SYDVKM. The CDR3 DNA reads as TGTGCCAGCAGTTTAGGGCGGGACAGGCTGTCGAGAGAGCAGTACTTC. The encoded protein is CASSLGRDRLSREQYF.